The 18 T cell receptor beta chains in this list originate from one sample, sequenced in a study of T-cell reconstitution after alpha-beta-depleted transplantation in children. Preparation of the TCRbeta library used unique molecular identifiers. TCRdb re-analysed the PCR reads in MiXCR, keeping a single row per CDR3 protein. This sample has about 210,000 distinct CDR3 sequences, with more than 15% found just once. The sequencing used PBMCs, mostly from graft donor cells, collected 360 days after TCRalphabeta/CD19-depleted stem cell transplant. The origin of the receptors is a male patient aged 2-15 years who had a stem cell transplant for acute lymphoblastic leukemia, so the T cells may come from the graft donor.

This clonotype was picked up a small number of times. The gene calls are TRBV9 and TRBJ2-3, with D unclear. Trimming shortened V by 0 bases and J by 4 bases, and 3 bases separated the two germline ends. The CDR3 spans 12 residues. Germline assignment: CDR1 SGDLS and CDR2 YYNGEE. The chain's CDR3 is CASSVEADTQYF. The CDR3 coding sequence is TGTGCCAGCAGCGTAGAAGCAGATACGCAGTATTTT.

The chain employs TRBV5-1 and TRBJ2-7, with TRBD1 identical over 7 bases. The CDR3 covers 15 residues. The V segment lost 2 bases and the J segment 4 bases; nucleotides outside the gene matches: 9. Germline CDR1 reads SGHRS; CDR2 reads YFSETQ. The CDR3 coding sequence is TGCGCCAGCAGCTTCGGTGGAACAGGGGTGTACGAGCAGTACTTC. The encoded protein is CASSFGGTGVYEQYF. The variable domain in full, completed from reference TRBV5-1 and TRBJ2-7, reads KAGVTQTPRYLIKTRGQQVTLSCSPISGHRSVSWYQQTPGQGLQFLFEYFSETQRNKGNFPGRFSGRQFSNSRSEMNVSTLELGDSALYLCASSFGGTGVYEQYFGPGTRLTVT.

The chain has TRBV5-1 and TRBJ1-5; D possibly corresponds to TRBD1 (5 bases). Per the germline V gene, CDR1 is SGHRS and CDR2 is YFSETQ. Between the trimmed V and J ends, which lost 1 base and 6 bases, there was a span of 8 bases. The CDR3 loop spans 13 amino acids. DNA for the CDR3: TGCGCCAGCAGCTTGCTTGGGGGTCAGCCCCAGCATTTT. Its translation is CASSLLGGQPQHF.

V is TRBV14 and J is TRBJ2-3; 10 bases map to TRBD1. V was clipped by 0 bases and J by 6 bases; unmatched bases: 9. Germline assignment: CDR1 SGHDN and CDR2 FVKESK. This CDR3 is built from 17 residues. CDR3 loop: CASSQDGPGQGYDTQYF. The CDR3 nucleotides read TGTGCCAGCAGCCAAGATGGCCCGGGACAGGGGTACGATACGCAGTATTTT.

This chain links TRBV6-5 with TRBJ1-5; TRBD1 matches 9 bases. The CDR3 runs to 15 residues. The V and J ends lost 5 bases and 7 bases, in that order; junction bases with no gene match: 9. Looked up from germline, CDR1 is MNHEY and CDR2 is SVGAGI. CDR3 sequence (DNA): TGTGCCAGCAGTACTAGACAGGGGGTAGAACAGCCCCAGCATTTT. Protein product: CASSTRQGVEQPQHF.

V and J are TRBV28 and TRBJ2-5; tentative D call: TRBD1 (5 bases). In germline, CDR1 is MDHEN, CDR2 SYDVKM. CDR3 length: 18 amino acids. The V gene lost 5 bases and the J gene lost 5 bases, with 27 bases spanning the gap. CDR3 region: CASSPTWGGHLAAETQYF. In DNA form, the CDR3 reads TGTGCCAGCAGTCCCACATGGGGCGGACACCTCGCCGCGGAGACCCAGTACTTC.

This chain connects TRBV20-1 to TRBJ2-1; 8 nucleotides agree with TRBD2. Germline CDR1 and CDR2: DFQATT and SNEGSKA (reference sequence). The CDR3 sequence is 12 residues long. V lost 6 bases and J lost 7; bases outside the gene matches: 5. The CDR3 loop reads CSAGIAGNEQFF. As DNA, the CDR3 is TGCAGTGCCGGGATAGCGGGGAATGAGCAGTTCTTC.

This rearrangement joins TRBV12-3 or TRBV12-4 to TRBJ1-1; D is unclear. Deletions cut 6 bases from V and 4 bases from J, with 15 bases between. The CDR3 totals 14 residues. The CDR3 here is CASRSSLAGTEAFF. The CDR3 coding sequence is TGTGCCAGCAGGTCGTCGTTGGCGGGCACTGAAGCTTTCTTT.

This CDR3 reads CSVGLAGADTQYF. The CDR3 bases are TGCAGCGTCGGACTAGCGGGAGCAGATACGCAGTATTTT. The gene calls are TRBV29-1 and TRBJ2-3, with TRBD2 identical over 13 bases. This CDR3 is 13 amino acids long. V was clipped by 6 bases and J by 4 bases; unmatched bases: 1. The V gene's germline CDR1 is SQVTM and CDR2 ANQGSEA.

This chain joins TRBV19 and TRBJ2-5; a weak D match, TRBD2 (5 bases). The length of the CDR3 is 16 residues. V gave up 2 bases and J gave up 0 bases, with 13 bases separating them. Germline CDR1 reads LNHDA; CDR2 reads SQIVND (reference sequence). The CDR3 DNA is TGTGCCAGTAGTATAACGTCGCGGAGGTACCAAGAGACCCAGTACTTC. Encoded protein: CASSITSRRYQETQYF.

In this sample, this clonotype turned up a few times. This sequence joins TRBV4-3 and TRBJ1-2, with D tentatively TRBD1 (6 bases). The CDR3 has 14 residues. V was shortened by 0 bases and J by 8 bases, with 13 bases between the two germline ends. CDR1 and CDR2 from the germline V gene are LGHNA and YSLEER. The CDR3 is CASSQEAGVRGYTF. The CDR3 nucleotides are TGCGCCAGCAGCCAAGAGGCAGGGGTTAGGGGCTACACCTTC.

This clonotype occurred once. This rearrangement joins TRBV20-1 to TRBJ2-7; tentative D call: TRBD1 (5 bases). CDR1 and CDR2 (germline): DFQATT, SNEGSKA (reference sequence). V lost 0 bases to trimming and J lost 2 bases, with 14 bases between them. CDR3 size: 15 residues. CDR3 sequence (DNA): TGCAGTGCTAGAGATCTAAGGCAGGGCCCCTACGAGCAGTACTTC. This sequence encodes CSARDLRQGPYEQYF.

Only a few counts were recorded for this clonotype. V and J are TRBV20-1 and TRBJ2-2; D is possibly TRBD2 (5 bases). The CDR3 runs to 15 residues. Trimming took off 5 bases at V and 4 bases at J, with 17 bases between the two ends. Germline values: CDR1 DFQATT, CDR2 SNEGSKA (reference sequence). CDR3 sequence reads: CSAPGLTPGTGELFF. CDR3 in DNA: TGCAGTGCTCCAGGACTGACACCGGGCACCGGGGAGCTGTTTTTT.

This clonotype was seen a few times. The chain joins TRBV5-1 to TRBJ2-1; a possible D gene is TRBD1 (5 bases). Germline CDR1 reads SGHRS; CDR2 reads YFSETQ. This CDR3 has 13 residues. V was shortened by 5 bases and J by 6 bases, with 12 bases between the two germline ends. The CDR3 nucleotides are TGCGCCAGCAGAGGGGCCCCGGGCAATGAGCAGTTCTTC. It specifies CASRGAPGNEQFF. The full variable domain, rest sourced from reference TRBV5-1 and TRBJ2-1, is KAGVTQTPRYLIKTRGQQVTLSCSPISGHRSVSWYQQTPGQGLQFLFEYFSETQRNKGNFPGRFSGRQFSNSRSEMNVSTLELGDSALYLCASRGAPGNEQFFGPGTRLTVL.

This clonotype has more than one count but fewer than ten. V is TRBV9 and J is TRBJ2-5; TRBD1 matches at 11 bases. With 2 bases clipped from V and 5 bases from J, the junction kept 5 bases outside the gene matches. The CDR3 is made up of 15 amino acids. The V gene's germline CDR1 is SGDLS and CDR2 YYNGEE. CDR3 in amino acids: CASSVDRGRWETQYF. In DNA form, the CDR3 reads TGTGCCAGCAGCGTGGACAGGGGGCGTTGGGAGACCCAGTACTTC.

Only a few counts were recorded for this clonotype. The V and J genes are TRBV10-3 and TRBJ2-7; D remains unclear. The CDR3 length is 14 residues. Germline V gene sequence: CDR1 ENHRY, CDR2 SYGVKD. The V end was cut by 11 bases, the J end by 2 bases, with 19 bases between. In DNA form, the CDR3 reads TGTGCCGGTGGCCCCTCGTCGGAGCCCTACGAGCAGTACTTC. Its translation is CAGGPSSEPYEQYF.

This clonotype was counted between two and nine times. This chain joins TRBV5-1 and TRBJ2-7; 10 nucleotides agree with TRBD1. After removal of 4 bases from V and 1 base from J, the junction contained 8 bases not matched to a gene. This CDR3 contains 16 residues. Germline V gene sequence: CDR1 SGHRS, CDR2 YFSETQ. CDR3 in DNA: TGCGCCAGCAGCCCCGGGACAGGGGCTCTATCCTACGAGCAGTACTTC. Protein sequence: CASSPGTGALSYEQYF.

This clonotype was seen at least ten times. The chain links TRBV11-3 to TRBJ1-1; D is ambiguous. There are 13 residues in the CDR3. Between the trimmed V and J ends, which lost 3 bases and 0 bases, there was a span of 5 bases. CDR1 SGHNT and CDR2 YENEEA come from the germline V gene. In DNA form, the CDR3 reads TGTGCCAGCAGCTTGGGAATGAACACTGAAGCTTTCTTT. Protein sequence: CASSLGMNTEAFF.